This T cell receptor beta chain was captured in a study of T cell responses to AZD1222 COVID-19 vaccine. Study-level results: Unmutated regions of variants are reportedly targeted by nearly half of spike-specific TCRs. Spike-specific TCR breadth and depth went up after people got two AZD1222 doses. The donor group comprised mostly white British people and more females; the analysis possibly underestimated clonal diversity.

Worth noting for this clone: Its antigen is unidentified.

This CDR3 region has 15 residues. Trimming pared 0 bases from V and 1 base from J, leaving 9 bases between. The germline V gene encodes CDR1 SEHNR and CDR2 FQNEAQ (reference sequence). Here immunoSEQ multiplex PCR was the method, and the copy in TCRdb shows in-frame clones only, minus some. The table has about 190,000 clones, roughly 93% seen once. V gene TRBV7-9 combines with J gene TRBJ1-1; possible D gene TRBD1, 5 bases. The sequence was obtained from an adult in good health. The sequences come from peripheral blood, collected on day 0 of AZD1222 vaccination. This chain's CDR3 is CASSLAQGRNTEAFF. The CDR3 coding sequence is TGTGCCAGCAGCTTAGCTCAGGGTCGGAACACTGAAGCTTTCTTT.